The 21 T cell receptor beta chains below were found in one sample sequenced in a study of cytomegalovirus exposure and HLA in healthy donors. It was with 60 Vbeta and 13 Jbeta primers that the PCR ran. TCRdb's copy holds only in-frame clones and misses some; the assay was immunoSEQ multiplex PCR. The table includes roughly 140,000 clones, 65% to 85% detected once. The material sequenced was PBMCs. These TCRs come from a woman aged 40 to 55 in good health and CMV-seropositive.

The rearrangement joins TRBV30 to TRBJ2-7, with 8 bases that match TRBD2. V trimming: 0 bases; J trimming: 6 bases; junction bases outside the gene matches: 4. This CDR3 has 13 residues. Germline CDR1 and CDR2: GTSNPN and SVGIG (reference sequence). CDR3 nucleotides: TGTGCCTGGAGTGTACAACGGGAGGGCGAGCAGTACTTC. Its protein is CAWSVQREGEQYF.

This clone appeared a few times. The rearrangement joins TRBV10-3 to TRBJ1-2; a possible D gene is TRBD1 (6 bases). Germline V lookup: CDR1 ENHRY, CDR2 SYGVKD. V lost 11 bases, J lost 4 bases, and 20 bases lay in between. The CDR3 contains 14 residues. The CDR3 region is CASRGGARVYGYTF. The DNA for the CDR3 is TGTGCCTCCCGCGGGGGGGCGCGGGTCTATGGCTACACCTTC.

This clone has a single count. The genes are TRBV27 and TRBJ2-5; D might be TRBD2 (5 bases). Gene TRBJ2-7 matches the end of the DNA better, so the J call may be wrong. Germline V gives CDR1 MNHEY, CDR2 SMNVEV (reference sequence). This CDR3 is 13 amino acids long. This CDR3 reads CASSSSGFHEQYF. For the CDR3, the DNA is TGTGCCAGCAGTTCGTCGGGATTCCACGAGCAGTACTTC.

The rearrangement joins TRBV2 to TRBJ2-7, with TRBD1 identical over 9 bases. The CDR3 length is 13 residues. V dropped 5 bases and J dropped 2; count of bases not matched to a gene: 1. The germline CDR1 and CDR2 sequences are SNHLY and FYNNEI. Here the CDR3 reads CASSRQGAYEQYF. As DNA, the CDR3 is TGTGCCAGCAGTCGACAGGGGGCCTACGAGCAGTACTTC. The whole variable domain, filled in from reference TRBV2 and TRBJ2-7, reads EPEVTQTPSHQVTQMGQEVILRCVPISNHLYFYWYRQILGQKVEFLVSFYNNEISEKSEIFDDQFSVERPDGSNFTLKIRSTKLEDSAMYFCASSRQGAYEQYFGPGTRLTVT.

In its sample, this clone was seen once. The chain joins TRBV7-3 to TRBJ2-2; D not certain. Germline lookup yields CDR1 SGHTA and CDR2 FQGTGA. The CDR3 has 13 residues. V was cut by 0 bases and J by 6 bases, with 5 bases left in between. This CDR3 is CASSLTSSGELFF. In DNA form, the CDR3 reads TGTGCCAGCAGCTTAACTAGTTCCGGGGAGCTGTTTTTT.

This clone was picked up one time. The chain links TRBV19 to TRBJ1-2; D not resolved. Trimming took 6 bases from V and 4 from J, leaving 12 bases between them. Germline CDR1 and CDR2: LNHDA and SQIVND (reference sequence). The CDR3 totals 13 residues. CDR3 in amino acids: CASSREWSYGYTF. The CDR3 DNA follows: TGTGCCAGTAGCCGGGAGTGGAGCTATGGCTACACCTTC.

The chain uses TRBV11-2 and TRBJ2-7; D gene uncertain. Germline V gene sequence: CDR1 SGHAT, CDR2 FQNNGV. Trimming took off 3 bases at V and 4 bases at J, with 10 bases between the two ends. There are 13 residues in the CDR3. The CDR3 here is CASSFKVAYEQYF. For the CDR3, the DNA is TGTGCCAGCAGCTTTAAAGTGGCATACGAGCAGTACTTC.

This rearrangement joins TRBV11-2 to TRBJ2-7; 10 bases are a match to TRBD2. CDR3 size: 14 residues. Germline V gene lookup returns CDR1 SGHAT and CDR2 FQNNGV. Germline trimming cut 5 bases from V and 6 bases from J; bases unmatched to any gene: 7. Written as DNA, the CDR3 is TGTGCCAGCAGCAAAGCGGGAGGGCCAGGCGAGCAGTACTTC. Amino acid sequence: CASSKAGGPGEQYF.

V gene TRBV5-6 combines with J gene TRBJ2-7, with TRBD1 as a possible D gene (6 bases). Trimming took 4 bases from V and 5 from J, leaving 13 bases between them. The CDR3 is made up of 13 amino acids. Germline-derived CDR1 and CDR2 are SGHDT and YYEEEE. CDR3 in amino acids: CASSKTGNHEQYF. CDR3 in DNA: TGTGCCAGCAGCAAAACAGGGAACCACGAGCAGTACTTC.

The rearrangement links TRBV30 to TRBJ1-4, with 11 bases identical to TRBD1. Germline trimming cut 5 bases from V and 6 bases from J; bases unmatched to any gene: 5. Germline V gene sequence: CDR1 GTSNPN, CDR2 SVGIG (reference sequence). The CDR3 has 14 amino acids. DNA for the CDR3: TGTGCCTGGGGGACAGGGGGTGGGGATGAAAAACTGTTTTTT. Translation: CAWGTGGGDEKLFF.

The J gene is TRBJ2-3, the V gene TRBV6-6, with D possibly TRBD1 on 6 matching bases. From germline, CDR1 is MNHNY and CDR2 SVGAGI (reference sequence). With 5 bases removed from V and 1 base from J, the gap between germline ends came to 13 bases. The CDR3 totals 15 residues. CDR3 in amino acids: CASSEYRAGTDTQYF. CDR3 bases: TGTGCCAGCAGTGAGTACAGGGCGGGCACAGATACGCAGTATTTT.

This rearrangement joins TRBV29-1 to TRBJ1-4, with 9 bases identical to TRBD1. CDR3 length: 14 residues. The V gene end was trimmed by 4 bases and the J gene end by 4 bases; junction bases not matched to a gene: 4. Germline lookup yields CDR1 SQVTM and CDR2 ANQGSEA. This CDR3 reads CSVAPGQGNEKLFF. CDR3 coding DNA: TGCAGCGTTGCCCCGGGACAGGGTAATGAAAAACTGTTTTTT.

The chain joins TRBV11-2 to TRBJ2-1; 8 positions agree with TRBD2. J lost 3 bases, V lost 0 bases, and 7 bases had no gene match. The CDR3 sequence is 17 residues long. The germline V gene encodes CDR1 SGHAT and CDR2 FQNNGV. CDR3 DNA sequence: TGTGCCAGCAGCTTAGATCGCGGCGGGAGGTACTACAATGAGCAGTTCTTC. Its translation: CASSLDRGGRYYNEQFF. Filled out from reference TRBV11-2 and TRBJ2-1, the complete variable domain reads EAGVAQSPRYKIIEKRQSVAFWCNPISGHATLYWYQQILGQGPKLLIQFQNNGVVDDSQLPKDRFSAERLKGVDSTLKIQPAKLEDSAVYLCASSLDRGGRYYNEQFFGPGTRLTVL.

This clone has a single count. The rearrangement uses TRBV30 and TRBJ2-7, with 10 positions matching TRBD1. The CDR3 is made up of 14 amino acids. The junction had 3 bases not matched to a gene; V was cut back by 1 base and J by 3 bases. Germline CDR1 GTSNPN, CDR2 SVGIG (reference sequence). This CDR3 reads CAWSARTGGYEQYF. DNA for the CDR3: TGTGCCTGGAGTGCCAGGACAGGGGGCTACGAGCAGTACTTC.

The rearrangement joins TRBV7-9 to TRBJ1-5, with 11 bases matching TRBD1. The CDR3 is made up of 16 amino acids. In germline, CDR1 is SEHNR, CDR2 FQNEAQ (reference sequence). J gave up 4 bases and V 5 bases, and 7 bases lay outside the gene matches. The chain's CDR3 is CASSRDRGFSNQPQHF. The DNA for the CDR3 is TGTGCCAGCAGCCGGGACAGGGGGTTTTCAAATCAGCCCCAGCATTTT.

The rearrangement uses TRBV7-2 and TRBJ2-5; D call uncertain. Germline-derived CDR1 and CDR2 are SGHTA and FQGNSA. Trimming cost V 1 base and J 9 bases, with 15 bases left between them. This CDR3 contains 14 residues. The CDR3, as DNA: TGTGCCAGCAGCTTAGTCGGTGTAGATGCGGCCCAGTACTTC. Its protein product is CASSLVGVDAAQYF.

The rearrangement links TRBV6-5 to TRBJ2-1, with TRBD2 matching 9 bases. The germline V gene has CDR1 MNHEY and CDR2 SVGAGI. V lost 2 bases, J lost 8 bases, and 10 bases stayed unmatched. The CDR3 totals 16 residues. CDR3 bases: TGTGCCAGCAGTTACCTAGCGGGGTCCCTCAGGGATGAGCAGTTCTTC. Translated: CASSYLAGSLRDEQFF.

This chain uses TRBV7-9 with TRBJ2-1; D is undetermined. V lost 4 bases to trimming and J lost 14 bases, with 12 bases between them. CDR3 length equals 11 residues. Germline lookup yields CDR1 SEHNR and CDR2 FQNEAQ (reference sequence). The CDR3 DNA reads as TGTGCCAGCAGCTCGTCGTCCTTTGAGTTCTTC. This translates into CASSSSSFEFF.

The chain links TRBV5-1 to TRBJ2-1; a weak D match, TRBD2 (5 bases). Germline CDR1 reads SGHRS; CDR2 reads YFSETQ. Trimming removed 1 base from V and 1 base from J, with 9 bases in between. The CDR3 totals 15 residues. CDR3 bases: TGCGCCAGCAGCTTGTGGAGAGGGTCCTACAATGAGCAGTTCTTC. Its protein product is CASSLWRGSYNEQFF.

This chain links TRBV6-6 with TRBJ2-5; tentative D call: TRBD1 (6 bases). The tail of the sequence fits TRBJ2-7 better, so the J call may be wrong. This CDR3 spans 15 amino acids. Germline V lookup: CDR1 MNHNY, CDR2 SVGAGI (reference sequence). The CDR3 loop reads CASRTESRGNYEQYF. The CDR3 bases are TGTGCCAGCAGGACGGAAAGTAGGGGGAACTACGAGCAGTACTTC.

The chain carries TRBV4-1 and TRBJ2-3; 13 nucleotides align to TRBD2. The CDR3 is 16 residues long. CDR1 and CDR2 (germline): MGHRA, YSYEKL. The ends lost 4 bases at V and 2 bases at J; junction bases unmatched: 3. The CDR3 spells CASSLGLAGLTDTQYF. The CDR3 coding sequence is TGCGCCAGCAGCCTGGGACTAGCGGGGCTCACAGATACGCAGTATTTT.